The 8 T cell receptor beta chains below come from one sample, sequenced in a study of blood T cell repertoires in COVID-19. Measured with immunoSEQ multiplex PCR; TCRdb has only the in-frame clones, and not every one. The profile shows approximately 40,000 clones, 80% to 90% of them singletons. Sample: peripheral blood. These receptors came from a human donor in a cohort sampled during active COVID-19.

The CDR3 coding sequence is TGTGCCAGCAGCTTCCCCGCAGGGGGGAACTATGGCTACACCTTC. Its translation: CASSFPAGGNYGYTF. This chain links TRBV5-4 with TRBJ1-2; 7 bases match TRBD1. Germline V gene lookup returns CDR1 SGHNT and CDR2 YYREEE (reference sequence). The CDR3 contains 15 residues. The junction had 6 bases not matched to a gene; V was cut back by 2 bases and J by 2 bases. Variable domain in full (rest from reference TRBV5-4 and TRBJ1-2): ETGVTQSPTHLIKTRGQQVTLRCSSQSGHNTVSWYQQALGQGPQFIFQYYREEENGRGNFPPRFSGLQFPNYSSELNVNALELDDSALYLCASSFPAGGNYGYTFGSGTRLTVV.

V usage is TRBV2 and J usage is TRBJ1-5; weak D call: TRBD1 (6 bases). This CDR3 region has 13 residues. V lost 5 bases and J lost 7, with 12 bases in between. Looked up from germline, CDR1 is SNHLY and CDR2 is FYNNEI. The CDR3 sequence: CASSQGIKQPQHF. Written as DNA, the CDR3 is TGTGCCAGCAGTCAGGGGATCAAACAGCCCCAGCATTTT.

This chain links TRBV18 with TRBJ2-3; possibly TRBD1 for D (5 bases). Germline lookup yields CDR1 KGHSH and CDR2 LQKENI. The CDR3 is 15 amino acids. Trimming stripped 2 bases from V and 0 bases from J, with 9 bases between. This CDR3 reads CASSPSRDSTDTQYF. CDR3 in DNA: TGTGCCAGCTCACCATCCAGGGATAGCACAGATACGCAGTATTTT.

V and J are TRBV5-1 and TRBJ2-2, with TRBD1 matching over 8 bases. This CDR3 is 15 amino acids long. The V gene end was trimmed by 0 bases and the J gene end by 7 bases; junction bases not matched to a gene: 5. Germline assignment: CDR1 SGHRS and CDR2 YFSETQ. The CDR3 reads CASSLVGQASGELFF. DNA of the CDR3: TGCGCCAGCAGCTTGGTGGGACAGGCTAGCGGGGAGCTGTTTTTT.

This chain links TRBV5-1 with TRBJ1-6; tentative D call: TRBD1 (5 bases). The length of the CDR3 is 15 residues. The V end lost 1 base, the J end lost 7 bases, and 12 bases lay between the germline ends. Germline V lookup: CDR1 SGHRS, CDR2 YFSETQ. This chain's CDR3 is CASSLNSGPNSPLHF. The CDR3 nucleotides are TGCGCCAGCAGCTTGAATTCAGGGCCCAATTCACCCCTCCACTTT.

V gene TRBV5-1 combines with J gene TRBJ2-7; 10 bases are a match to TRBD1. V was pared by 4 bases and J by 2 bases, with 3 bases of the junction left unmatched. This CDR3 contains 14 residues. Germline lookup yields CDR1 SGHRS and CDR2 YFSETQ. The CDR3, as DNA: TGCGCCAGCAGCCAAGGGACAGGGGCCTACGAGCAGTACTTC. It is translated as CASSQGTGAYEQYF.

The chain is built from TRBV3-1 (or the pseudogene TRBV3-2) and TRBJ2-2; 8 nucleotides line up with TRBD1. Germline V gives CDR1 LGHDT, CDR2 YNNKEL (reference sequence). The trim removed 1 base at V and 3 bases at J, leaving 1 base unmatched. CDR3 length equals 15 residues. CDR3 protein: CASSQAGGYTGELFF. In DNA form, the CDR3 reads TGTGCCAGCAGCCAAGCAGGGGGCTACACCGGGGAGCTGTTTTTT.

The gene calls are TRBV30 and TRBJ1-5, with 7 bases that match TRBD1. Germline V CDR1 and CDR2: GTSNPN, SVGIG (reference sequence). V trimming: 2 bases; J trimming: 4 bases; junction bases outside the gene matches: 8. The length of the CDR3 is 15 residues. The CDR3 coding sequence is TGTGCCTGGAGTATACAGGGGATAGGGAATCAGCCCCAGCATTTT. Amino acid sequence: CAWSIQGIGNQPQHF.